This T cell receptor (beta chain) was observed in a study of regulatory T cells in long-lasting Graves disease. Building the TCR beta libraries relied on iRepertoire HTBI primers, and CDR3 regions underwent Arm-PCR. TCRdb re-called the multiplex PCR reads with MiXCR, one entry per CDR3 protein. The data show hundreds of thousands of distinct CDR3 sequences, roughly 16% seen once. Time point described: newly diagnosed GD, antithyroid drugs for less than 3 months. PBMCs were the source of the RNA used for TCR sequencing. This clonotype was counted ten times or more. Germline trimming cut 1 base from V and 6 bases from J; bases unmatched to any gene: 9. CDR1 MNHNS and CDR2 SASEGT come from the germline V gene. The CDR3 spans 16 residues. The data were also submitted as part of a second study, on T cells in Graves' hyperthyroidism and ophthalmopathy.

The rearrangement joins TRBV6-1 to TRBJ1-2; 9 nucleotides align to TRBD1. This receptor was obtained from a woman in her twenties or thirties with Graves disease. Sequenced material: peripheral blood mononuclear cells (PBMCs), taken at new diagnosis, from a patient treated with antithyroid drugs. The DNA of the CDR3 is TGTGCCAGCAGTGAAGTACTACAGGGGGCGGTTAATGGCTACACCTTC. This gives the protein CASSEVLQGAVNGYTF.